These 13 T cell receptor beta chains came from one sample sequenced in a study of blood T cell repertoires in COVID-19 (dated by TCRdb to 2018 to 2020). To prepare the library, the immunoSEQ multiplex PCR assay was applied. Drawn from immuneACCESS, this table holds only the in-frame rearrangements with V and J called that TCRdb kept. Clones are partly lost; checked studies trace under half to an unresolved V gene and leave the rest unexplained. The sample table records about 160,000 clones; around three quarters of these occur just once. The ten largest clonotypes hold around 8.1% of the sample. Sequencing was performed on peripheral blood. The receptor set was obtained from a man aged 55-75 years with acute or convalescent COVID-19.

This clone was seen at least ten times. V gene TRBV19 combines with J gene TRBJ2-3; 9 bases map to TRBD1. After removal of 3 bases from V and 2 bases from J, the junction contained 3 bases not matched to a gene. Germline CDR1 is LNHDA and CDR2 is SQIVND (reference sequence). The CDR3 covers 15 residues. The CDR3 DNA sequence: TGTGCCAGTAGTATCCGGACAGGGGCCACAGATACGCAGTATTTT. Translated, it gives CASSIRTGATDTQYF.

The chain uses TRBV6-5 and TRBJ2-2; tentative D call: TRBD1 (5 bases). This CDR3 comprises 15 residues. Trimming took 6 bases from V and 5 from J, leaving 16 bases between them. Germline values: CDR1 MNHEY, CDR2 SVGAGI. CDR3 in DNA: TGTGCCAGCAGACTCCAGGGTTTTGCGACCGGGGAGCTGTTTTTT. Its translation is CASRLQGFATGELFF.

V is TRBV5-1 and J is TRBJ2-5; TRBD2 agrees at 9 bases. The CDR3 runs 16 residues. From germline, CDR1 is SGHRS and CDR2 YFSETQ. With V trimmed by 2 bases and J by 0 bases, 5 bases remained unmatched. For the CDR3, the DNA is TGCGCCAGCAGCTTTGGCGGGGGGGCGGACCAAGAGACCCAGTACTTC. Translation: CASSFGGGADQETQYF. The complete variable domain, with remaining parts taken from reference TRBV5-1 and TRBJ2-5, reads KAGVTQTPRYLIKTRGQQVTLSCSPISGHRSVSWYQQTPGQGLQFLFEYFSETQRNKGNFPGRFSGRQFSNSRSEMNVSTLELGDSALYLCASSFGGGADQETQYFGPGTRLLVL.

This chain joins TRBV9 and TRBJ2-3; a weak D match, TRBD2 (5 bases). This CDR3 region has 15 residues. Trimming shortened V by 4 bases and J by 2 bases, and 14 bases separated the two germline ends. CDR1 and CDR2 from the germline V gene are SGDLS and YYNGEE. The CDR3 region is CASSSPSSLTDTQYF. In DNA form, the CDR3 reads TGTGCCAGCAGCTCCCCTAGCTCTCTCACAGATACGCAGTATTTT.

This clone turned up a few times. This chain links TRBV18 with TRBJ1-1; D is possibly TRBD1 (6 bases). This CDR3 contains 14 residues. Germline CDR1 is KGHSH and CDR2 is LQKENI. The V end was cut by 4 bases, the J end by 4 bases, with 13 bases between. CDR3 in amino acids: CASSLGGQVTEAFF. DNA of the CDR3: TGTGCCAGCTCACTCGGGGGGCAAGTCACTGAAGCTTTCTTT.

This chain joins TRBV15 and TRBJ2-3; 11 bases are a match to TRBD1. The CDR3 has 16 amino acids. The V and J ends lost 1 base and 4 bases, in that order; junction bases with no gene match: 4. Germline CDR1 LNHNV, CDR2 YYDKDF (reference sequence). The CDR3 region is CATSRAPGQGADTQYF. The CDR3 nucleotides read TGTGCCACCAGCAGAGCCCCGGGACAGGGGGCAGATACGCAGTATTTT.

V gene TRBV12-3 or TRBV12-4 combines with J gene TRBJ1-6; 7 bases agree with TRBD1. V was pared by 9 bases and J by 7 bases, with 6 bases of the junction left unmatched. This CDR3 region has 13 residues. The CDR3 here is CASRDSLNSPLHF. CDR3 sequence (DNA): TGTGCCAGTAGGGACAGTTTAAATTCACCCCTCCACTTT.

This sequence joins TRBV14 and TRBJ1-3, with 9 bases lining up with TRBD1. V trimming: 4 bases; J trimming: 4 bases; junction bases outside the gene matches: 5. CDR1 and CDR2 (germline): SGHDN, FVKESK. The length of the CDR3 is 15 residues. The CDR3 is CASSPRTGAGNTIYF. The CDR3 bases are TGTGCCAGCAGCCCCCGGACAGGGGCAGGAAACACCATATATTTT.

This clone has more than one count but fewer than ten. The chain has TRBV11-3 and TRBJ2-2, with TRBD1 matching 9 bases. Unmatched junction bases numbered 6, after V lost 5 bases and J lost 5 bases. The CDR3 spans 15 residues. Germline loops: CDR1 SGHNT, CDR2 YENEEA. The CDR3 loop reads CASSPRGTGTGELFF. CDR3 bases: TGTGCCAGCAGCCCAAGGGGGACAGGGACCGGGGAGCTGTTTTTT.

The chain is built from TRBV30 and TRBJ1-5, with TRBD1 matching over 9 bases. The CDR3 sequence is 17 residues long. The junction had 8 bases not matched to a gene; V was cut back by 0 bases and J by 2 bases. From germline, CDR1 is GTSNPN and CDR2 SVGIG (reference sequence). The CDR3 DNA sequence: TGTGCCTGGAGTGTACATTGGGACAGGGCGGGCAATCAGCCCCAGCATTTT. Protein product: CAWSVHWDRAGNQPQHF.

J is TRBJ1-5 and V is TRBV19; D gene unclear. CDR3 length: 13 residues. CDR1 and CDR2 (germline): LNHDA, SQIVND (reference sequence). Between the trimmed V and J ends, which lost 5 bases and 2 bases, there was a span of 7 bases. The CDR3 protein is CASSERGNQPQHF. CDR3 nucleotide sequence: TGTGCCAGTAGTGAACGGGGCAATCAGCCCCAGCATTTT.

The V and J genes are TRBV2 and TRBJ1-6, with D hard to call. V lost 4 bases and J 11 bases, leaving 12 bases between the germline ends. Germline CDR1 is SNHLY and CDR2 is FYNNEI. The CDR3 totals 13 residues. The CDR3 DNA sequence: TGTGCCAGCAGTGTCGGAGGGCTCCCACCCCTCCACTTT. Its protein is CASSVGGLPPLHF.

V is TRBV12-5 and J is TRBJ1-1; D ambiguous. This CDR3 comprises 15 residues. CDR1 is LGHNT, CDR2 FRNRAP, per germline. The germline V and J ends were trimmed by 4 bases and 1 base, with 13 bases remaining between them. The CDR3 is CASGWAPSENTEAFF. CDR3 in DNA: TGTGCTAGTGGTTGGGCCCCATCGGAGAACACTGAAGCTTTCTTT.